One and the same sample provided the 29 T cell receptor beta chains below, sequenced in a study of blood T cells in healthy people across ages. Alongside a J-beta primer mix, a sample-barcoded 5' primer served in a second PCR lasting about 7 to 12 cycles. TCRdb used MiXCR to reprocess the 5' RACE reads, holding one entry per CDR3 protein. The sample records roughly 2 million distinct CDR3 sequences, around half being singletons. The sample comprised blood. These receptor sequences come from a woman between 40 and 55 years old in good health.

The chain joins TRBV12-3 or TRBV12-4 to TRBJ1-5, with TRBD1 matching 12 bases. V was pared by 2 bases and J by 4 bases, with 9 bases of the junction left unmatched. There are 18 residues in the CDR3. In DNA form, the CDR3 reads TGTGCCAGCAGTTTATACGGGACAGGGGGCGAAATGAATCAGCCCCAGCATTTT. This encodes CASSLYGTGGEMNQPQHF.

Written as DNA, the CDR3 is TGCGCCAGCAGCTTGGGAGGGAGCAGCGCCTACGAGCAGTACTTC. Encoded protein: CASSLGGSSAYEQYF. The genes are TRBV5-1 and TRBJ2-7, with D maybe TRBD2 (5 bases). This CDR3 is built from 15 residues. Trimming stripped 0 bases from V and 2 bases from J, with 12 bases between. Per germline, CDR1 SGHRS and CDR2 YFSETQ.

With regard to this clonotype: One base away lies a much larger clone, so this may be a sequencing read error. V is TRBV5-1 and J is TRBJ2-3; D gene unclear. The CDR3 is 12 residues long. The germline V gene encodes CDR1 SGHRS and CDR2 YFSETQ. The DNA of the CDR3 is TGCGTCAGCAGCCCGGATAGAGATACGCAGTATTTT. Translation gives CVSSPDRDTQYF.

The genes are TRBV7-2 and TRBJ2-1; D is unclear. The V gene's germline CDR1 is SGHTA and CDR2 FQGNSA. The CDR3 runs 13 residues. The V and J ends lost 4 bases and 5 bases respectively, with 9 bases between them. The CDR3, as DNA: TGTGCCAGCAGCTCGTACACAGACAATGAGCAGTTCTTC. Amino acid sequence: CASSSYTDNEQFF.

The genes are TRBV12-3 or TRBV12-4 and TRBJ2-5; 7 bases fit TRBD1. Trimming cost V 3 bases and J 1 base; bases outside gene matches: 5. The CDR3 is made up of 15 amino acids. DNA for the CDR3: TGTGCCAGCAGTTTTTATGGGACAGTCCAAGAGACCCAGTACTTC. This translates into CASSFYGTVQETQYF.

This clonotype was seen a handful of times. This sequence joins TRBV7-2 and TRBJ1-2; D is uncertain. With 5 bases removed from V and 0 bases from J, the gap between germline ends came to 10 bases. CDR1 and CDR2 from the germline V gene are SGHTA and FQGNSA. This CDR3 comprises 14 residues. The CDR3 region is CASSASGTNYGYTF. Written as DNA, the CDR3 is TGTGCCAGCAGCGCATCCGGGACTAACTATGGCTACACCTTC.

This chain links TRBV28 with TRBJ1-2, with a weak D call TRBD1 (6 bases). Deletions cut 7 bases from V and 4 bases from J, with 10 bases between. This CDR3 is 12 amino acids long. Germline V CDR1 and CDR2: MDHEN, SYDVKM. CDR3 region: CASILRGYGYTF. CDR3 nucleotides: TGTGCCAGCATCCTCAGGGGCTATGGCTACACCTTC.

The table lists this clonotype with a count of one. The CDR3 here is CASRLSGAGAGMGGEQYF. CDR3 in DNA: TGTGCCAGCAGACTCAGCGGAGCGGGGGCTGGTATGGGTGGCGAGCAGTACTTC. The chain joins TRBV3-1 to TRBJ2-7; 8 positions match TRBD2. Germline V gene lookup returns CDR1 LGHDT and CDR2 YNNKEL (reference sequence). The V gene end was trimmed by 6 bases and the J gene end by 6 bases; junction bases not matched to a gene: 22. There are 18 residues in the CDR3.

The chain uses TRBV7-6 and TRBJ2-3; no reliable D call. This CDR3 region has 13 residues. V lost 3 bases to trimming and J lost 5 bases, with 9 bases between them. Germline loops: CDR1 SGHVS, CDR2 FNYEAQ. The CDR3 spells CASSFGSVDTQYF. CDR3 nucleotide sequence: TGTGCCAGCAGCTTTGGTTCAGTAGATACGCAGTATTTT. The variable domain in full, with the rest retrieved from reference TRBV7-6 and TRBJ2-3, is GAGVSQSPRYKVTKRGQDVALRCDPISGHVSLYWYRQALGQGPEFLTYFNYEAQQDKSGLPNDRFSAERPEGSISTLTIQRTEQRDSAMYRCASSFGSVDTQYFGPGTRLTVL.

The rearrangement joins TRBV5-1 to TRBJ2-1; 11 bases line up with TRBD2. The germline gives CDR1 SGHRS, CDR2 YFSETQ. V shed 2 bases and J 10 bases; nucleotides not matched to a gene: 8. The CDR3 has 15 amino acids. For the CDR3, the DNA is TGCGCCAGCAGCTTTACTAGCGGGGGCGGACAGGAGCAGTTCTTC. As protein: CASSFTSGGGQEQFF.

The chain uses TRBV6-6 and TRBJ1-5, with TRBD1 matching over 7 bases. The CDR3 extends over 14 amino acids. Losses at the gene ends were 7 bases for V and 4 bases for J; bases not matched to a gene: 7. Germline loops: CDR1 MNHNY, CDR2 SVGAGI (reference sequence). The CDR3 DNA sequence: TGTGCCAGCAATGACAGGGAGGTGAATCAGCCCCAGCATTTT. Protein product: CASNDREVNQPQHF.

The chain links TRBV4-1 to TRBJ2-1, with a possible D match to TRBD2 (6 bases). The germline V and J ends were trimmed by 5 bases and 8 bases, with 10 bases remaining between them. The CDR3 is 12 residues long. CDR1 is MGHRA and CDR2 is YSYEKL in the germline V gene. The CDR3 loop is CASSTPGDEQFF. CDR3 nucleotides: TGCGCCAGCAGCACCCCGGGAGATGAGCAGTTCTTC.

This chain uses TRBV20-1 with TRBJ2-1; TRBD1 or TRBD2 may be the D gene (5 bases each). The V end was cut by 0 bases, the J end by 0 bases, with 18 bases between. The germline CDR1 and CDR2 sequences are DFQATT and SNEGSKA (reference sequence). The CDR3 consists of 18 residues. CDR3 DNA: TGCAGTGCTAGAGATCTCTACACGGGGCAACCCTCCTACAATGAGCAGTTCTTC. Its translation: CSARDLYTGQPSYNEQFF.

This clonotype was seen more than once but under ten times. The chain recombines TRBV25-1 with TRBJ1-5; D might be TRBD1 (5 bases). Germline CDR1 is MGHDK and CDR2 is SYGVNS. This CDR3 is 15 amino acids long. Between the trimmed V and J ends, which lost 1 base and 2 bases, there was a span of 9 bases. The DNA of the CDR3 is TGTGCCAGCAGTGAATCAGGGTTGGGCAATCAGCCCCAGCATTTT. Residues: CASSESGLGNQPQHF.

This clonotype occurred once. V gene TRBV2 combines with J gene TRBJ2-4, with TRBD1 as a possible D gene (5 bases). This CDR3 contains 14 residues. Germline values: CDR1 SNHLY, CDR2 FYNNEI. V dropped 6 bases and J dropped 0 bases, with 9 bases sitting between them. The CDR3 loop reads CASRDTVAKNIQYF. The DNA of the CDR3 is TGTGCCAGCAGGGACACGGTAGCCAAAAACATTCAGTACTTC.

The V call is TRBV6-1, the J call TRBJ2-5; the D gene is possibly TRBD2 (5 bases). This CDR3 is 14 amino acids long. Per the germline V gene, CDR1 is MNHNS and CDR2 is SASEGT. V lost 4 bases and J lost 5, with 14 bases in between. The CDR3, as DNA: TGTGCCAGCAGTGTCGGCGGGCGGTACGAGACCCAGTACTTC. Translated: CASSVGGRYETQYF.

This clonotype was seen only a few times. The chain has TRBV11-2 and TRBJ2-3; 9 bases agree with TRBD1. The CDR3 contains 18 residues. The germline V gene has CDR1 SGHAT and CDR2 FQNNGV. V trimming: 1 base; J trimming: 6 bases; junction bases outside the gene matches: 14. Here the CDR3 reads CASSLAPDRGLLGDTQYF. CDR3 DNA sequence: TGTGCCAGCAGCTTAGCCCCGGACAGGGGCCTACTGGGGGATACGCAGTATTTT.

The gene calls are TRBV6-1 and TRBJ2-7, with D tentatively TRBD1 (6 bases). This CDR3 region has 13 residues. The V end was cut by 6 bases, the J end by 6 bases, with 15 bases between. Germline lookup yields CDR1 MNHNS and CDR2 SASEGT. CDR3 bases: TGTGCCAGCAGGGATGGGACACAGGGCGAGCAGTACTTC. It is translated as CASRDGTQGEQYF.

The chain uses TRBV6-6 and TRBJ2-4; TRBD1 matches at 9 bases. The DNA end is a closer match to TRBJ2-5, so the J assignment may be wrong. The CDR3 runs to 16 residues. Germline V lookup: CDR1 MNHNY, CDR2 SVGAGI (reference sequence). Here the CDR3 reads CASSTLYRGQRETQYF. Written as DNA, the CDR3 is TGTGCCAGCAGTACCCTGTACAGGGGGCAGAGGGAGACCCAGTACTTC.

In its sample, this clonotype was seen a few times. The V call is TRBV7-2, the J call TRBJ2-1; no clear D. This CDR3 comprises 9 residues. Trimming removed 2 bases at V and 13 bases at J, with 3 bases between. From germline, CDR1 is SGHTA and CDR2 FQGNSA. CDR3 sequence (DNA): TGTGCCAGCAGCTTATATCAGTTCTTC. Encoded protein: CASSLYQFF.

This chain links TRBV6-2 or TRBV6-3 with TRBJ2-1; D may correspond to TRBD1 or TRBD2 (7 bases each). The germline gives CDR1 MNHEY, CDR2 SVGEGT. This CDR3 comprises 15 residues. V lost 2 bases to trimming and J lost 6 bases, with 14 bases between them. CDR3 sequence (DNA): TGTGCCAGCAGTTACCCAGGGGGAGGGTCCAATGAGCAGTTCTTC. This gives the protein CASSYPGGGSNEQFF.

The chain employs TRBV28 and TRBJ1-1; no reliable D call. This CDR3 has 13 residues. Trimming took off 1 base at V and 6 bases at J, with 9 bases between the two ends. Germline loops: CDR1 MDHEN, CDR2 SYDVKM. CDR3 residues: CASSLSVVAEAFF. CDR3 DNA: TGTGCCAGCAGTTTATCAGTGGTTGCTGAAGCTTTCTTT.

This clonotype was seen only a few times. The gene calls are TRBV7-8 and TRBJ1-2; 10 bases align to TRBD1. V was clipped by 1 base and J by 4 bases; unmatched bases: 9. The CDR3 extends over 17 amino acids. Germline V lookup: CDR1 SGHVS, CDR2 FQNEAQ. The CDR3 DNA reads TGTGCCAGCAGCTTAGTAGACAGGGGGCTAATATTCTATGGCTACACCTTC. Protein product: CASSLVDRGLIFYGYTF. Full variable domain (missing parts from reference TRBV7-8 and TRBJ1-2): GAGVSQSPRYKVAKRGQDVALRCDPISGHVSLFWYQQALGQGPEFLTYFQNEAQLDKSGLPSDRFFAERPEGSVSTLKIQRTQQEDSAVYLCASSLVDRGLIFYGYTFGSGTRLTVV.

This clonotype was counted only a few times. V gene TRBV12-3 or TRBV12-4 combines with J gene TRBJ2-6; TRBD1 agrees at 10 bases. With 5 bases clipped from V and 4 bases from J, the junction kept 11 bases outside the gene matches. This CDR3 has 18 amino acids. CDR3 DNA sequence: TGTGCCAGCAGTCCTTTCCCGGGACAGGGGACCGGGGCCAACGTCCTGACTTTC. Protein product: CASSPFPGQGTGANVLTF.

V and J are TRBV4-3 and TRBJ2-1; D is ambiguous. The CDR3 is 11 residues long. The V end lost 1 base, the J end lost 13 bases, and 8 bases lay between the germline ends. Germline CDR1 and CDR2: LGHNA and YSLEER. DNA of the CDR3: TGCGCCAGCAGCCAAGGGGTAAAACAGTTCTTC. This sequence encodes CASSQGVKQFF.

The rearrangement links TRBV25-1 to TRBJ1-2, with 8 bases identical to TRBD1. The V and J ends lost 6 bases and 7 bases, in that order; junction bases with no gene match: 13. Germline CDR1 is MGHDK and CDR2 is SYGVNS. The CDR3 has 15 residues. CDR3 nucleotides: TGTGCCAGCAGCCCACGAGGGACAGGACAACGTGGCTACACCTTC. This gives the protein CASSPRGTGQRGYTF.

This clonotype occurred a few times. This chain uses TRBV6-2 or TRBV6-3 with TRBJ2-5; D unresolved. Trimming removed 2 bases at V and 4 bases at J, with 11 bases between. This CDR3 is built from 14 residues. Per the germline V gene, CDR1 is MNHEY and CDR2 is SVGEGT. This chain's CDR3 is CASSYAIGRETQYF. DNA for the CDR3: TGTGCCAGCAGTTACGCAATTGGGCGAGAGACCCAGTACTTC.

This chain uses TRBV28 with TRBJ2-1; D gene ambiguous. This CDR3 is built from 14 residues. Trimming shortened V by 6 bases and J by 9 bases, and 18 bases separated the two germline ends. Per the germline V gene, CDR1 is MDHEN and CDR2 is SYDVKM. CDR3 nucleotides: TGTGCCAGCAGCCTCTCCCTTGGCGAAGGTGAGCAGTTCTTC. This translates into CASSLSLGEGEQFF.

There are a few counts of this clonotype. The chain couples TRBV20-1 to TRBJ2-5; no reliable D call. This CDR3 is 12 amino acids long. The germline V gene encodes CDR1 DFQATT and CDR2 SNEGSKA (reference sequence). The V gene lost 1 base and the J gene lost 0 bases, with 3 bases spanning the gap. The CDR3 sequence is CSARANQETQYF. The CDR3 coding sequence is TGCAGTGCTAGAGCTAACCAAGAGACCCAGTACTTC.